Each of the 22 T cell receptor beta chains below was sequenced from the same sample in a study of cytomegalovirus exposure and HLA in healthy donors. Only in-frame clones appear in the TCRdb table, and some are missing; sequencing was by immunoSEQ multiplex PCR. The sample yields about 260,000 clones, 90% seen once. Sample: PBMCs. The receptor source for this set is a woman under 40 in good health and CMV-seronegative.

The gene calls are TRBV5-6 and TRBJ2-1; D perhaps matches TRBD2 (6 bases). The CDR3 has 15 amino acids. CDR1 is SGHDT and CDR2 is YYEEEE in the germline V gene. V was clipped by 3 bases and J by 4 bases, with 14 bases between them. The CDR3 bases are TGTGCCAGCAGCTGCAATAGCGGAGCTTACAATGAGCAGTTCTTC. It codes for CASSCNSGAYNEQFF.

This clone was observed once. The V call is TRBV7-9, the J call TRBJ2-5, with TRBD1 as a possible D gene (6 bases). In germline, CDR1 is SEHNR, CDR2 FQNEAQ (reference sequence). This CDR3 is built from 13 residues. Trimming stripped 1 base from V and 5 bases from J, with 8 bases between. The CDR3 region is CASSLDRDETQYF. The CDR3 DNA reads TGTGCCAGCAGCTTAGACAGGGATGAGACCCAGTACTTC. The full variable domain, rest sourced from reference TRBV7-9 and TRBJ2-5, is DTGVSQNPRHKITKRGQNVTFRCDPISEHNRLYWYRQTLGQGPEFLTYFQNEAQLEKSRLLSDRFSAERPKGSFSTLEIQRTEQGDSAMYLCASSLDRDETQYFGPGTRLLVL.

The chain uses TRBV25-1 and TRBJ2-7; D is ambiguous. Germline V CDR1 and CDR2: MGHDK, SYGVNS. The V end was cut by 4 bases, the J end by 1 base, with 17 bases between. This CDR3 comprises 16 residues. The CDR3 is CASSATQPGPSYEQYF. CDR3 nucleotides: TGTGCCAGCAGTGCGACCCAACCAGGACCGTCCTACGAGCAGTACTTC.

CDR3 residues: CASSLGRQGGTDTQYF. CDR3 DNA: TGTGCCAGCAGCTTAGGGCGACAGGGTGGGACAGATACGCAGTATTTT. The chain has TRBV13 and TRBJ2-3; 7 nucleotides agree with TRBD1. In germline, CDR1 is PRHDT, CDR2 FYEKMQ (reference sequence). J lost 3 bases, V lost 0 bases, and 6 bases had no gene match. The CDR3 consists of 16 residues.

This sequence joins TRBV27 and TRBJ2-7, with D hard to call. Germline V CDR1 and CDR2: MNHEY, SMNVEV (reference sequence). CDR3 length equals 14 residues. Trimming pared 6 bases from V and 2 bases from J, leaving 14 bases between. The CDR3 sequence: CASRVPDPPYEQYF. The CDR3 DNA follows: TGTGCCAGCAGAGTACCCGACCCCCCCTACGAGCAGTACTTC.

The gene calls are TRBV7-2 and TRBJ1-5; D gene unclear. This CDR3 region has 11 residues. The ends were cut back, 8 bases at V and 6 bases at J, with 8 bases in the middle. The germline V gene has CDR1 SGHTA and CDR2 FQGNSA. The CDR3 DNA reads as TGTGCCAGCTCCTGCCGTCAGCCCCAGCATTTT. Translation: CASSCRQPQHF.

This chain joins TRBV7-6 and TRBJ2-3, with D perhaps TRBD1 or TRBD2 (5 bases each). The CDR3 is made up of 17 amino acids. V shed 2 bases and J shed 0 bases, with 15 bases lying between them. Germline V gene data show CDR1 as SGHVS and CDR2 as FNYEAQ. The CDR3, as DNA: TGTGCCAGCAGCTTACACCGAGGGGCAGGAAGCACAGATACGCAGTATTTT. Translation gives CASSLHRGAGSTDTQYF.

Worth noting for this clone: The CDR3 does not end in the conserved phenylalanine or tryptophan, so this is likely a read error. Because the CDR3's place on the DNA is in doubt, the DNA is left out and the CDR3 is given as listed by TCRdb. The V call is TRBV2, the J call TRBJ1-2. Per germline, CDR1 SNHLY and CDR2 FYNNEI. Inclusive of both ends, the CDR3 amounts to 14 amino acids. CDR3 loop: CASTKQAEPPVLCA.

The V gene is TRBV4-2, the J gene TRBJ2-3; D may be TRBD2 (5 bases). CDR1 and CDR2 from the germline V gene are LGHNA and YNFKEQ. The CDR3 runs 15 residues. V was pared by 0 bases and J by 6 bases, with 13 bases between. CDR3 amino acids: CASSQDVILDDTQYF. The DNA for the CDR3 is TGTGCCAGCAGCCAAGATGTGATACTAGACGATACGCAGTATTTT.

The V call is TRBV30, the J call TRBJ2-3, with a weak D call TRBD2 (6 bases). The V gene's germline CDR1 is GTSNPN and CDR2 SVGIG (reference sequence). This CDR3 region has 14 residues. V was cut by 4 bases and J by 5 bases, with 16 bases left in between. CDR3: CAWTSGRGRDTQYF. The DNA of the CDR3 is TGTGCCTGGACAAGTGGGCGGGGAAGAGATACGCAGTATTTT. Full variable domain (remainder filled in from reference TRBV30 and TRBJ2-3): SQTIHQWPATLVQPVGSPLSLECTVEGTSNPNLYWYRQAAGRGLQLLFYSVGIGQISSEVPQNLSASRPQDRQFILSSKKLLLSDSGFYLCAWTSGRGRDTQYFGPGTRLTVL.

The genes are TRBV7-9 and TRBJ2-1; 12 nucleotides line up with TRBD1. Germline assignment: CDR1 SEHNR and CDR2 FQNEAQ (reference sequence). CDR3 size: 15 residues. Germline trimming cut 5 bases from V and 7 bases from J; bases unmatched to any gene: 6. CDR3 coding DNA: TGTGCCAGCAGCACGGGGACAGGGGGCAATAATGAGCAGTTCTTC. The encoded protein is CASSTGTGGNNEQFF. Looking up the rest from reference TRBV7-9 and TRBJ2-1 gives the full variable domain: DTGVSQNPRHKITKRGQNVTFRCDPISEHNRLYWYRQTLGQGPEFLTYFQNEAQLEKSRLLSDRFSAERPKGSFSTLEIQRTEQGDSAMYLCASSTGTGGNNEQFFGPGTRLTVL.

This chain connects TRBV5-8 to TRBJ1-5, with TRBD1 identical over 7 bases. V lost 4 bases and J lost 5; bases outside the gene matches: 15. The CDR3 is made up of 17 amino acids. The germline CDR1 and CDR2 sequences are SGHTS and YDEGEE. In DNA, the CDR3 is TGTGCCAGCAGCCCCGGGACCGCGACAGGGACTCATCAGCCCCAGCATTTT. Its translation: CASSPGTATGTHQPQHF.

Only one count was recorded for this clone. The CDR3 bases are TGCAGCGTTGGGCTAGAGGCCGTGGATACGCAGTATTTT. Amino acid sequence: CSVGLEAVDTQYF. The gene calls are TRBV29-1 and TRBJ2-3; D not certain. V lost 4 bases and J 6 bases, leaving 14 bases between the germline ends. The CDR3 length is 13 residues. CDR1 SQVTM and CDR2 ANQGSEA come from the germline V gene.

The genes are TRBV2 and TRBJ2-3; 10 nucleotides align to TRBD1. In germline, CDR1 is SNHLY, CDR2 FYNNEI. This CDR3 has 15 amino acids. V was pared by 4 bases and J by 4 bases, with 5 bases of the junction left unmatched. The CDR3 loop is CASSVGQGRSDTQYF. The DNA for the CDR3 is TGTGCCAGCAGTGTGGGACAGGGGAGGTCAGATACGCAGTATTTT.

Turning to this clone: Distinct nucleotide sequences in the sample also encode this CDR3. The rearrangement links TRBV27 to TRBJ2-1; no firm D call. This CDR3 is 12 amino acids long. The V and J ends lost 3 bases and 6 bases respectively, with 6 bases between them. CDR1 MNHEY and CDR2 SMNVEV come from the germline V gene (reference sequence). The chain's CDR3 is CASSLTGNEQFF. CDR3 in DNA: TGTGCCAGCAGTTTGACGGGCAATGAGCAGTTCTTC.

This chain uses TRBV7-9 with TRBJ2-7; 8 bases fit TRBD2. V trimming: 6 bases; J trimming: 2 bases; junction bases outside the gene matches: 0. This CDR3 has 12 residues. The germline gives CDR1 SEHNR, CDR2 FQNEAQ (reference sequence). The CDR3 nucleotides are TGTGCCAGCAGGGGACTAGCCTACGAGCAGTACTTC. It yields the protein CASRGLAYEQYF.

The chain joins TRBV28 to TRBJ2-1; D is ambiguous. The CDR3 is 13 residues long. Trimming removed 6 bases from V and 7 bases from J, with 13 bases in between. CDR1 and CDR2 from the germline V gene are MDHEN and SYDVKM. CDR3 DNA sequence: TGTGCCAGCAGCTTCAATAGCCCAAATGAGCAGTTCTTC. Its protein is CASSFNSPNEQFF.

V is TRBV11-2 and J is TRBJ2-7, with D possibly called TRBD1 or TRBD2 (6 bases each). CDR3 length equals 16 residues. V dropped 3 bases and J dropped 2 bases, with 17 bases sitting between them. Germline V lookup: CDR1 SGHAT, CDR2 FQNNGV. The DNA of the CDR3 is TGTGCCAGCAGCTTGGAGGGGGAGGTCAACACCTACGAGCAGTACTTC. This translates into CASSLEGEVNTYEQYF.

The V call is TRBV5-1, the J call TRBJ2-7, with a weak D call TRBD2 (5 bases). CDR1 SGHRS and CDR2 YFSETQ come from the germline V gene. The V end was cut by 1 base, the J end by 0 bases, with 5 bases between. This CDR3 has 13 amino acids. CDR3 protein: CASSLRDSYEQYF. CDR3 DNA sequence: TGCGCCAGCAGCTTGCGGGACTCCTACGAGCAGTACTTC.

The CDR3 here is CASSEPDMSGEAFF. CDR3 DNA sequence: TGTGCCAGCAGTGAACCCGACATGAGTGGTGAAGCTTTCTTT. The chain has TRBV2 and TRBJ1-1, with D uncertain. The CDR3 is made up of 14 amino acids. With 2 bases removed from V and 7 bases from J, the gap between germline ends came to 14 bases. Germline CDR1 is SNHLY and CDR2 is FYNNEI.

The rearrangement joins TRBV5-6 to TRBJ1-1; 7 bases align to TRBD1. CDR1 is SGHDT, CDR2 YYEEEE, per germline. V lost 0 bases and J lost 1; bases outside the gene matches: 6. CDR3 length: 16 amino acids. The CDR3 is CASSLVGDRGNTEAFF. The CDR3 region has the DNA TGTGCCAGCAGCTTGGTAGGGGACAGAGGGAACACTGAAGCTTTCTTT.

CDR3 amino acids: CASHTFGLAGVNEQFF. As DNA, the CDR3 is TGTGCCAGCCACACGTTCGGACTAGCGGGAGTCAATGAGCAGTTCTTC. This chain joins TRBV11-2 and TRBJ2-1; TRBD2 aligns across 13 bases. V shed 8 bases and J 6 bases; nucleotides not matched to a gene: 10. CDR1 and CDR2 from the germline V gene are SGHAT and FQNNGV. CDR3 size: 16 residues.